The clone carrying this T cell receptor (beta chain) has just a few counts. What it recognizes is unknown. This record belongs to a study of cytomegalovirus exposure and HLA in healthy donors. The study ran its PCR with 60 Vbeta and 13 Jbeta primers. Libraries were prepared by immunoSEQ multiplex PCR; TCRdb keeps only in-frame clonotypes and omits some of them. The table lists around 100,000 clones, over 60% of them singletons. Findings and limits, study-wide: Presence/absence comparisons presumed near-even sequencing depth among donors.

This sequence was found in a female donor in good health and CMV-seropositive. The sample consisted of PBMCs.

In DNA form, the CDR3 reads TGTGCCAGCAGCCCGTCAGGGCCCCGGAACTATGGCTACACCTTC. Its translation is CASSPSGPRNYGYTF. V and J are TRBV6-1 and TRBJ1-2; TRBD1 might be the D (5 bases). V was trimmed by 6 bases and J by 2 bases, leaving 16 bases between them. Per germline, CDR1 MNHNS and CDR2 SASEGT. The CDR3 is 15 amino acids.